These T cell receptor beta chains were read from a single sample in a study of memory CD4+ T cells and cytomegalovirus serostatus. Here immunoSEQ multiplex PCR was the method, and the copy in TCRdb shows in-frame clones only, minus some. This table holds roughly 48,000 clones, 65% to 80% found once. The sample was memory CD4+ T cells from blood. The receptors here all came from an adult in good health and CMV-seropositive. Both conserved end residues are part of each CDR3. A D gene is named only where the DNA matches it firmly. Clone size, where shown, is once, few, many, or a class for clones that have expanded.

cdr3_aa: CASSANNPGQGAEQYF; cdr3_nt: TGTGCCAGCAGCGCCAATAACCCGGGACAGGGTGCGGAGCAGTACTTC; clone_size: few; d_call: TRBD1; j_call: TRBJ2-7; v_call: TRBV11-2
cdr3_aa: CASSLHRGQGSPLHF; cdr3_nt: TGTGCCAGCAGCTTACACAGGGGACAGGGTTCACCCCTCCACTTT; clone_size: .; d_call: TRBD1; j_call: TRBJ1-6; v_call: TRBV11-2
cdr3_aa: CASSLGGAGNQPQHF; cdr3_nt: TGTGCCAGCAGTTTAGGGGGGGCTGGCAATCAGCCCCAGCATTTT; clone_size: .; d_call: .; j_call: TRBJ1-5; v_call: TRBV28
cdr3_aa: CASSLRLSRGSEAFF; cdr3_nt: TGTGCCAGCAGCTTAAGATTGAGCAGGGGGAGTGAAGCTTTCTTT; clone_size: .; d_call: TRBD1; j_call: TRBJ1-1; v_call: TRBV11-2
cdr3_aa: CASSGGEMSNQPQHF; cdr3_nt: TGTGCCAGCAGTGGAGGGGAGATGAGCAATCAGCCCCAGCATTTT; clone_size: .; d_call: .; j_call: TRBJ1-5; v_call: TRBV2
cdr3_aa: CASSQTGTGIYEQYF; cdr3_nt: TGTGCCAGCTCACAAACCGGGACAGGGATTTACGAGCAGTACTTC; clone_size: .; d_call: TRBD1; j_call: TRBJ2-7; v_call: TRBV18
cdr3_aa: CASSLAVGQGAGNTIYF; cdr3_nt: TGTGCCAGCAGCTTGGCGGTGGGGCAGGGGGCCGGAAACACCATATATTTT; clone_size: .; d_call: TRBD1; j_call: TRBJ1-3; v_call: TRBV5-6
cdr3_aa: CASSERVTGGWTEAFF; cdr3_nt: TGTGCCAGCAGTGAAAGGGTGACAGGGGGCTGGACTGAAGCTTTCTTT; clone_size: once; d_call: TRBD1; j_call: TRBJ1-1; v_call: TRBV6-1
cdr3_aa: CASSVGTVNTGELFF; cdr3_nt: TGTGCCAGCAGCGTAGGGACAGTCAACACCGGGGAGCTGTTTTTT; clone_size: .; d_call: .; j_call: TRBJ2-2; v_call: TRBV9
cdr3_aa: CASTPSDWWDTEAFF; cdr3_nt: TGTGCCAGCACCCCTTCCGACTGGTGGGACACTGAAGCTTTCTTT; clone_size: .; d_call: .; j_call: TRBJ1-1; v_call: TRBV25-1